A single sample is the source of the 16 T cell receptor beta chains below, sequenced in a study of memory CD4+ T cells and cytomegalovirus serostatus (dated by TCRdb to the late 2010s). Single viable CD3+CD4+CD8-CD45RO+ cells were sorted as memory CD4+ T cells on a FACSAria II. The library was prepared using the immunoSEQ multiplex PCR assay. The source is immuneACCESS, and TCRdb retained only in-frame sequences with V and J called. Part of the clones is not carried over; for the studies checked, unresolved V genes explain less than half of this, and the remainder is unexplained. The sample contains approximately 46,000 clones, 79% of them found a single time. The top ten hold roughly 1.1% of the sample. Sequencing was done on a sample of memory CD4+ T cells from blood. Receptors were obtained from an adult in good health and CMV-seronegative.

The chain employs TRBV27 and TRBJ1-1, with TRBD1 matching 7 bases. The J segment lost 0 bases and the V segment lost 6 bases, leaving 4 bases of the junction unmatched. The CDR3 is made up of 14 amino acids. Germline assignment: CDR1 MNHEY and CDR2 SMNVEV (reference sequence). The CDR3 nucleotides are TGTGCCAGCAGGCGACAGGGAATGAACACTGAAGCTTTCTTT. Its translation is CASRRQGMNTEAFF.

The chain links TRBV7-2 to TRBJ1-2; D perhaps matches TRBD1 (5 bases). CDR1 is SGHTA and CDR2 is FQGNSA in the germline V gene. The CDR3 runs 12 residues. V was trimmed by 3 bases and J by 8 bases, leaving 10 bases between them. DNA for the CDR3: TGTGCCAGCAGCTTCCCCGGGGGGGGCTACACCTTC. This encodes CASSFPGGGYTF. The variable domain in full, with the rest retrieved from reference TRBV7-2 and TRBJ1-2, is GAGVSQSPSNKVTEKGKDVELRCDPISGHTALYWYRQSLGQGLEFLIYFQGNSAPDKSGLPSDRFSAERTGGSVSTLTIQRTQQEDSAVYLCASSFPGGGYTFGSGTRLTVV.

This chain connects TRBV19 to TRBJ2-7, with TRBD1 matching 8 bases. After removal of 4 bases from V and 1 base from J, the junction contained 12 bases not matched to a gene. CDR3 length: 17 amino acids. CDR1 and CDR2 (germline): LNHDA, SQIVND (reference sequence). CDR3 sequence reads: CASSTLTRTGRSYEQYF. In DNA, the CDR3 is TGTGCCAGTAGTACGCTAACACGGACAGGGAGATCCTACGAGCAGTACTTC.

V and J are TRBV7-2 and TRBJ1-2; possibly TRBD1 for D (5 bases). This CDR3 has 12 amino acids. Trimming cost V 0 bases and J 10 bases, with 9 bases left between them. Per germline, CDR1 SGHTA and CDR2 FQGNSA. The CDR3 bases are TGTGCCAGCAGCTTAGCGGGGCGGCACTACACCTTC. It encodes CASSLAGRHYTF.

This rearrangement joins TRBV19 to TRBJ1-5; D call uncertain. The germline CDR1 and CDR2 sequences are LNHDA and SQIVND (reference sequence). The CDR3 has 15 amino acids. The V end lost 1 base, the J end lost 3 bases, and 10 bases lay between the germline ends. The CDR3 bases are TGTGCCAGTAGTATAGCCCGGACCTACAATCAGCCCCAGCATTTT. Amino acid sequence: CASSIARTYNQPQHF.

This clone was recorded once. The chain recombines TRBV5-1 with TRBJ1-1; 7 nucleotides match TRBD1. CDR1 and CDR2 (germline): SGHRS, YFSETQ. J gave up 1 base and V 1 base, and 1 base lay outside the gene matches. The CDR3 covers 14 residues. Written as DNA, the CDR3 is TGCGCCAGCAGCTTGAGACAGGGGAACACTGAAGCTTTCTTT. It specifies CASSLRQGNTEAFF.

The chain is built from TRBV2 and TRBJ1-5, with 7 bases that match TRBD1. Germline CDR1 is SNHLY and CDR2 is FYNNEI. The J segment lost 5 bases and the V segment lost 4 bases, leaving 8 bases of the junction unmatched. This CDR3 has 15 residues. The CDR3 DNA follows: TGTGCCAGCAGTGGATTGGACAGGACCGATCAGCCCCAGCATTTT. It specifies CASSGLDRTDQPQHF.

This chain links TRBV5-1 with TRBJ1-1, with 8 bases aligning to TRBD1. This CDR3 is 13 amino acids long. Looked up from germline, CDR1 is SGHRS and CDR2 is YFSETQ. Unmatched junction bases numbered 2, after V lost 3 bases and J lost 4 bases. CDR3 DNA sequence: TGCGCCAGCAGCTCGACAGGGGCCACTGAAGCTTTCTTT. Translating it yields CASSSTGATEAFF.

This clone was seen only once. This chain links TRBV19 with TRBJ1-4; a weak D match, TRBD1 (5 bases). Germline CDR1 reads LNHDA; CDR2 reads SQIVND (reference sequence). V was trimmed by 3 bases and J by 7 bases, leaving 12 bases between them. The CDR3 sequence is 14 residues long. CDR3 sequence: CASSIVGGGEKLFF. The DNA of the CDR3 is TGTGCCAGTAGTATCGTCGGGGGAGGTGAAAAACTGTTTTTT.

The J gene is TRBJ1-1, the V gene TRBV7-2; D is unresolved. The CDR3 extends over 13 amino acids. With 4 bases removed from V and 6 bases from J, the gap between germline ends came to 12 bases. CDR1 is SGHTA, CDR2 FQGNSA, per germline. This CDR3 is CASSSRGAAEAFF. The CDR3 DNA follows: TGTGCCAGCAGCTCTAGAGGAGCAGCTGAAGCTTTCTTT. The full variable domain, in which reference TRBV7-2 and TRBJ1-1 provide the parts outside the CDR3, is GAGVSQSPSNKVTEKGKDVELRCDPISGHTALYWYRQSLGQGLEFLIYFQGNSAPDKSGLPSDRFSAERTGGSVSTLTIQRTQQEDSAVYLCASSSRGAAEAFFGQGTRLTVV.

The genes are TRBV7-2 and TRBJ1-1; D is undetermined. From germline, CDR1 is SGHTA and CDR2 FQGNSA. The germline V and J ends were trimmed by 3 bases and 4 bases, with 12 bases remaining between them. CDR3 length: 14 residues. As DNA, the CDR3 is TGTGCCAGCAGCTTCTCAGGCCCCGGCACTGAAGCTTTCTTT. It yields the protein CASSFSGPGTEAFF.

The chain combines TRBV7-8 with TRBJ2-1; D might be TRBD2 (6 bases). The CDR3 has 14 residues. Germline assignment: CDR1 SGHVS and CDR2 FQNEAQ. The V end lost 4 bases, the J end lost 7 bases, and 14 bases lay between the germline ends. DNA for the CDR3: TGTGCCAGCAGCTCGCGGGATCCGTTGAATGAGCAGTTCTTC. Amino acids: CASSSRDPLNEQFF.

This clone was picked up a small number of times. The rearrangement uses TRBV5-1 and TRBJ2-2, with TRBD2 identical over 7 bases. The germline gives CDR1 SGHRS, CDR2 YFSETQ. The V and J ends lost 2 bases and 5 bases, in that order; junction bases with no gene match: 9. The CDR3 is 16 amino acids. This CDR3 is CASSFGAGARTGELFF. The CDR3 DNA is TGCGCCAGCAGCTTCGGTGCGGGAGCGAGGACCGGGGAGCTGTTTTTT.

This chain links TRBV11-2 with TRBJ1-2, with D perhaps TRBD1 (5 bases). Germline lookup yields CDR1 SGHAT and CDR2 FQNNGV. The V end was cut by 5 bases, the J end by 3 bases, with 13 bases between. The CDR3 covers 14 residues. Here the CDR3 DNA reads TGTGCCAGCAGCCAAGGGGCGGCGGACTATGGCTACACCTTC. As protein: CASSQGAADYGYTF.

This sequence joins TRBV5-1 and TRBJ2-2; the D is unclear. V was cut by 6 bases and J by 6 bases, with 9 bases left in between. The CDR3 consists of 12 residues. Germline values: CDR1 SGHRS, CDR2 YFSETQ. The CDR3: CASNYGAGELFF. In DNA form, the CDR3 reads TGCGCCAGCAATTATGGGGCCGGGGAGCTGTTTTTT.

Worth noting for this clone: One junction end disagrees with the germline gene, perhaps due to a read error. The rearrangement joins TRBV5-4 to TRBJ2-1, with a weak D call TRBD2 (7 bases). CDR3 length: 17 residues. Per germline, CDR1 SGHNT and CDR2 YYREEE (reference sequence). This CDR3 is CASSQGGRSGGGNEQFF. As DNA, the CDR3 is TGCGCCAGCAGCCAAGGGGGTAGGTCGGGAGGAGGAAATGAGCAGTTCTTC. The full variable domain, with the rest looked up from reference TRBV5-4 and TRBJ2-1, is ETGVTQSPTHLIKTRGQQVTLRCSSQSGHNTVSWYQQALGQGPQFIFQYYREEENGRGNFPPRFSGLQFPNYSSELNVNALELDDSALYLCASSQGGRSGGGNEQFFGPGTRLTVL.